This T cell receptor beta chain was retrieved from a study of blood T cells in healthy people across ages. Through a sample-barcoded 5' primer and a J-beta primer mix, a second PCR was run for 7 to 11 cycles. TCRdb re-derived calls from the 5' RACE reads in MiXCR, one entry per CDR3 protein. The data hold approximately 800,000 distinct CDR3 sequences, with roughly 64% observed a single time. This clonotype was counted between two and nine times. The CDR3 is 12 amino acids. Per germline, CDR1 SQVTM and CDR2 ANQGSEA. Unmatched junction bases numbered 4, after V lost 5 bases and J lost 5 bases. The sample was blood. The chain combines TRBV29-1 with TRBJ1-2, with 8 bases that match TRBD1. The TCR sequence derives from a young man in good health. The CDR3, as DNA: TGCAGCGTTACAGGGGGGACTTATGGCTACACCTTC. The encoded protein is CSVTGGTYGYTF.